These T cell receptor beta chains were read from a single sample in a study of blood T cell repertoires in COVID-19. The method was immunoSEQ multiplex PCR; TCRdb's version includes in-frame clones alone and lacks a portion of them. The data hold roughly 70,000 clones, with 86% observed a single time. The sequencing sample was made of peripheral blood. The source is a man aged 65-85 years with active COVID-19. CDR3s include the opening cysteine and the closing phenylalanine or tryptophan. A D gene is named only where the DNA matches it firmly. Expanded clones get a size class; other rows say once, few or many, or leave the size out.

abundance	d_gene	v_gene	j_gene	CDR3aa	CDR3nt
NA	NA	TRBV24-1	TRBJ2-1	CATAGDTYNEQFF	TGTGCCACCGCGGGGGACACCTACAATGAGCAGTTCTTC
NA	TRBD1	TRBV9	TRBJ2-1	CASSVVGQAYNEQFF	TGTGCCAGCAGCGTAGTCGGACAGGCCTACAATGAGCAGTTCTTC
NA	NA	TRBV19	TRBJ1-1	CASRPSRGTEAFF	TGTGCCAGTAGACCTTCCAGGGGAACTGAAGCTTTCTTT
NA	NA	TRBV21-1	TRBJ2-7	CASSKLGGIEQYF	TGTGCCAGCAGCAAACTGGGGGGAATCGAGCAGTACTTC
NA	TRBD2	TRBV3-1/TRBV3-2	TRBJ2-2	CASSPLRTSPTGELFF	TGTGCCAGCAGCCCACTCCGGACTAGCCCCACCGGGGAGCTGTTTTTT
NA	TRBD2	TRBV2	TRBJ2-7	CASTATSGIYEQYF	TGTGCCAGCACCGCGACTAGCGGGATCTACGAGCAGTACTTC
NA	NA	TRBV5-1	TRBJ1-4	CASRPTTGYQDEKLFF	TGCGCCAGCAGGCCGACCACCGGGTACCAAGATGAAAAACTGTTTTTT
NA	NA	TRBV15	TRBJ1-1	CATSRDRGRGAFF	TGTGCCACCAGCAGAGATCGGGGCCGGGGGGCTTTCTTT
once	TRBD1	TRBV5-6	TRBJ1-1	CASSFRDSGVGTEAFF	TGTGCCAGCAGCTTCCGGGACAGCGGAGTAGGCACTGAAGCTTTCTTT
NA	NA	TRBV12-5	TRBJ1-1	CASGLAGGEAFF	TGTGCTAGTGGTTTGGCGGGAGGTGAAGCTTTCTTT
NA	TRBD1	TRBV5-1	TRBJ1-6	CASSLETGALGSPLHF	TGCGCCAGCAGCTTGGAGACAGGGGCTTTAGGATCACCCCTCCACTTT
NA	NA	TRBV19	TRBJ1-6	CASTPWGTNSPLHF	TGTGCCAGTACCCCATGGGGGACAAATTCACCCCTCCACTTT
NA	TRBD1	TRBV19	TRBJ1-1	CASRDRRNTEAFF	TGTGCCAGCCGGGACAGGCGGAACACTGAAGCTTTCTTT
NA	NA	TRBV30	TRBJ1-3	CAWSPSWETLNF	TGTGCCTGGAGTCCGAGCTGGGAGACCCTAAATTTT
NA	NA	TRBV19	TRBJ2-4	CASSIGPGWGDANIQYF	TGTGCCAGTAGTATAGGGCCCGGCTGGGGGGACGCAAACATTCAGTACTTC
NA	NA	TRBV25-1	TRBJ1-6	CASRETQGSALHF	TGTGCCAGCAGAGAGACCCAGGGGTCTGCCCTCCACTTT
NA	TRBD1	TRBV3-1/TRBV3-2	TRBJ2-2	CASSEGGRDTGELFF	TGTGCCAGCAGCGAAGGGGGCCGGGACACCGGGGAGCTGTTTTTT
NA	NA	TRBV14	TRBJ2-7	CATGLAGAWEQYF	TGTGCCACCGGGTTGGCAGGGGCTTGGGAGCAGTACTTC
NA	NA	TRBV19	TRBJ2-3	CASSMRVGGTDTQYF	TGTGCCAGTAGTATGAGGGTCGGAGGCACAGATACGCAGTATTTT
NA	TRBD2	TRBV15	TRBJ2-3	CATLLARTDTQYF	TGTGCCACCCTACTAGCGCGCACAGATACGCAGTATTTT
few	TRBD1	TRBV4-3	TRBJ1-6	CASSRGDRENSPLHF	TGCGCCAGCAGCCGCGGGGACAGGGAGAATTCACCCCTCCACTTT
NA	TRBD2	TRBV9	TRBJ2-1	CASSFKAGGYNEQFF	TGTGCCAGCAGCTTCAAAGCGGGAGGCTACAATGAGCAGTTCTTC
once	NA	TRBV23-1	TRBJ1-5	CASPPGGGNQPQHF	TGCGCCAGCCCTCCCGGGGGGGGCAATCAGCCCCAGCATTTT
few	TRBD1	TRBV4-1	TRBJ2-2	CASSPPYEGTGFTGELFF	TGCGCCAGCAGCCCGCCGTATGAGGGGACAGGGTTCACCGGGGAGCTGTTTTTT
NA	TRBD2	TRBV4-2	TRBJ2-2	CASSQGASGDTGELFF	TGTGCCAGCAGCCAAGGGGCTAGCGGGGACACCGGGGAGCTGTTTTTT
NA	NA	TRBV4-2	TRBJ2-7	CASSQEAGDTAYEQYF	TGTGCCAGCAGCCAAGAGGCGGGGGACACAGCCTACGAGCAGTACTTC
NA	TRBD1	TRBV29-1	TRBJ2-7	CSVAGQAEQYF	TGCAGCGTTGCCGGACAGGCCGAGCAGTACTTC
NA	TRBD1	TRBV18	TRBJ2-1	CASSPQGQGNNEQFF	TGTGCCAGCTCACCCCAGGGACAGGGAAACAATGAGCAGTTCTTC
once	NA	TRBV7-9	TRBJ1-4	CASSPAGGTNEKLFF	TGTGCCAGCAGCCCCGCGGGGGGGACCAATGAAAAACTGTTTTTT
NA	NA	TRBV9	TRBJ2-6	CASSPRGEGGSGANVLTF	TGTGCCAGCAGCCCTCGGGGGGAGGGGGGCTCTGGGGCCAACGTCCTGACTTTC
NA	TRBD2	TRBV6-6	TRBJ2-3	CASSPPWSGRPTPNTDTQYF	TGTGCCAGCAGTCCCCCGTGGAGCGGGAGACCCACACCCAACACAGATACGCAGTATTTT
NA	NA	TRBV7-7	TRBJ1-4	CASSLTGVSNEKLFF	TGTGCTAGCAGCTTGACAGGAGTTTCTAATGAAAAACTGTTTTTT
NA	TRBD2	TRBV7-2	TRBJ2-3	CAETGGRGTDTQYF	TGTGCCGAGACGGGCGGGAGGGGCACAGATACGCAGTATTTT
many	NA	TRBV27	TRBJ2-2	CASSPGGYTGELFF	TGTGCCAGCAGTCCCGGGGGATACACCGGGGAGCTGTTTTTT
few	TRBD1	TRBV5-6	TRBJ2-7	CASSSPGTGVNF	TGTGCCAGCAGCTCCCCAGGGACAGGGGTGAACTTC
NA	NA	TRBV12-3/TRBV12-4	TRBJ1-2	CATSGGFGYTF	TGTGCCACCTCGGGGGGGTTTGGCTACACCTTC
NA	TRBD2	TRBV20-1	TRBJ2-5	CSASPTSGKQETQYF	TGCAGTGCTAGTCCGACTAGCGGGAAACAAGAGACCCAGTACTTC
NA	NA	TRBV21-1	TRBJ2-7	CASIFPGTGDEQYF	TGTGCCAGCATCTTTCCCGGGACAGGGGACGAGCAGTACTTC
NA	NA	TRBV6-6	TRBJ1-6	CASSYSKRDNSPLHF	TGTGCCAGCAGTTACTCGAAGAGGGATAATTCACCCCTCCACTTT
once	NA	TRBV21-1	TRBJ2-1	CASSKAGGDPDNEQFF	TGTGCCAGCAGCAAAGCCGGTGGAGACCCAGACAATGAGCAGTTCTTC
NA	NA	TRBV18	TRBJ1-1	CASSLRAENTEAFF	TGTGCCAGCTCCCTCAGGGCAGAGAACACTGAAGCTTTCTTT
NA	NA	TRBV20-1	TRBJ1-6	CSARVFELLHF	TGCAGTGCTAGAGTTTTCGAGCTCCTCCACTTT
NA	NA	TRBV15	TRBJ1-2	CATSRDGGGNYGYTF	TGTGCCACCAGCAGAGATGGCGGAGGAAACTATGGCTACACCTTC
few	TRBD1	TRBV19	TRBJ1-1	CASSIWDRPRAEAFF	TGTGCCAGTAGTATCTGGGACAGACCTAGGGCTGAAGCTTTCTTT
once	TRBD1	TRBV5-1	TRBJ1-2	CASSTGQGPRDGYTF	TGCGCCAGCAGCACCGGACAGGGACCTCGGGATGGCTACACCTTC
NA	NA	TRBV11-3	TRBJ1-3	CASSLVAPTTSGNTIYF	TGTGCCAGCAGCTTAGTGGCGCCGACTACCTCTGGAAACACCATATATTTT
NA	NA	TRBV19	TRBJ1-5	CASGLFFYSNQPQHF	TGTGCCAGTGGTCTCTTCTTCTATAGCAATCAGCCCCAGCATTTT
NA	NA	TRBV6-2/TRBV6-3	TRBJ1-1	CASTPGVAQNTEAFF	TGTGCCAGCACCCCCGGGGTGGCCCAGAACACTGAAGCTTTCTTT
NA	TRBD2	TRBV6-5	TRBJ2-1	CASSSPLAGGGNEQFF	TGTGCCAGCAGTTCCCCACTAGCGGGAGGGGGTAATGAGCAGTTCTTC
NA	TRBD2	TRBV9	TRBJ2-1	CASSPGGRTSGMGAGEQFF	TGTGCCAGCAGCCCCGGGGGGCGGACTAGCGGGATGGGGGCGGGTGAGCAGTTCTTC
NA	NA	TRBV7-7	TRBJ2-5	CASSLEGGAQYF	TGTGCTAGCAGCTTAGAGGGGGGGGCCCAGTACTTC
NA	NA	TRBV12-3/TRBV12-4	TRBJ1-1	CASTSGGDEAFF	TGTGCCAGCACCTCGGGGGGGGATGAAGCTTTCTTT
NA	NA	TRBV28	TRBJ2-5	CASSSLMGGGGETQYF	TGTGCCAGCAGTTCCCTAATGGGGGGAGGGGGAGAGACCCAGTACTTC
NA	NA	TRBV9	TRBJ2-2	CASSDPIGGVGELFF	TGTGCCAGCAGCGACCCCATTGGGGGCGTGGGGGAGCTGTTTTTT